The clone carrying this T cell receptor (beta chain) was recorded a few times. Its antigen remains unknown. The record originates from a study of CD4 T cells in relation to SARS-CoV-2 and coronaviruses. Study-level background: TCR beta CDR3s were sequenced after roughly eleven-day antigen culture of PBMCs.

Unexposed donor CD4+ T cells date from about 2011-2018, before the COVID-19 pandemic. After about 10 days of culture, CD4+ T cells were isolated. Clones were read by immunoSEQ multiplex PCR, and TCRdb kept only the in-frame ones, dropping some. The sample includes fewer than 25,000 clones, 77% of them seen just once. CDR1 and CDR2 from the germline V gene are SGHTA and FQGTGA. Trimming took 3 bases from V and 4 from J, leaving 10 bases between them. The CDR3 runs 14 residues. The clonotype comes from a human donor in good health. The V gene is TRBV7-3, the J gene TRBJ2-1; no firm D call. The source material was CD4+ T cells from PBMCs, cultured in vitro. The chain's CDR3 is CASSFGLEYNEQFF. DNA of the CDR3: TGTGCCAGCAGCTTCGGCCTAGAATACAATGAGCAGTTCTTC.